This TCR beta chain was obtained from a study of cytomegalovirus exposure and HLA in healthy donors. Study-wide results and limits: Using the classifier, cytomegalovirus status was reportedly diagnosed with high specificity and sensitivity. TCR beta chains numbering 150 to 200 were designated cytomegalovirus-associated.

The germline V gene has CDR1 MNHEY and CDR2 SVGAGI. V shed 8 bases and J shed 6 bases, with 13 bases lying between them. The CDR3 covers 12 residues. There are a few counts of this clone. Its target is unknown. Measured with immunoSEQ multiplex PCR; TCRdb has only the in-frame clones, and not every one. The sample includes some 98,000 clones, roughly 87% of them seen just once. Sequencing was carried out using PBMCs. The receptor was isolated from a woman in her 30s in good health and CMV-seronegative. The V gene is TRBV6-5, the J gene TRBJ1-2; D gene ambiguous. In nucleotides, the CDR3 is TGTGCCAGCTGCAAGTCGAGTGATGGCTACACCTTC. It is translated as CASCKSSDGYTF.